These T cell receptor beta chains were read from a single sample in a study of T cells in Graves' hyperthyroidism and ophthalmopathy. TCRdb reprocessed the multiplex PCR reads via MiXCR and lists one record per CDR3 protein. This sample has under 750,000 distinct CDR3 sequences; about 19% occur once, and the top ten carry approximately 16%. Sequencing input: blood. The source of these receptors is a woman between 50 and 59 years old with Graves' hyperthyroidism that later progressed to Graves' ophthalmopathy. Both conserved end residues are part of each CDR3. Fields, in order: V gene, J gene, CDR3 protein.

TRBV5-1	TRBJ2-5	CASSLVRQGSGETQYF
TRBV6-1	TRBJ2-7	CASSDFTSGGSYEQYF
TRBV12-3/TRBV12-4	TRBJ1-5	CASSFSPRSNQPQHF
TRBV6-8	TRBJ2-4	CASSKMRSDKNIQYF
TRBV7-2	TRBJ2-5	CASSLGVGAKGETQYF
TRBV15	TRBJ2-3	CATSRDHPGTDTQYF
TRBV20-1	TRBJ1-5	CSASEGYSNQPQHF
TRBV10-3	TRBJ2-1	CAISESGGTYNEQFF
TRBV10-3	TRBJ1-1	CAISEVTGVNTEAFF
TRBV19	TRBJ2-7	CASSIGHRYEQYF
TRBV19	TRBJ2-5	CATRQGAQETQYF
TRBV5-1	TRBJ1-2	CASSSETTRGMIHGYTF
TRBV5-1	TRBJ1-1	CASSVKGTAKFPNTEAFF